The rows below give T cell receptor beta chains drawn from one sample of a study of cytomegalovirus exposure and HLA in healthy donors. TCRdb's copy holds only in-frame clones and misses some; the assay was immunoSEQ multiplex PCR. The repertoire holds approximately 160,000 clones, with 86% as singletons. The sample comprised PBMCs. The receptor source for this set is a woman under 30 in good health and CMV-seronegative. Both conserved end residues are part of each CDR3. The D gene is left open where the match is weak. A clone size is listed for some rows: how often the clone was seen (once, few, many), or a class if it is expanded.

v_call	clone_size	d_call	j_call	cdr3_aa	cdr3_nt
TRBV6-1	.	.	TRBJ2-1	CASSLQSGYNEQFF	TGTGCCAGCAGTCTGCAGTCAGGGTACAATGAGCAGTTCTTC
TRBV4-1	.	TRBD2	TRBJ2-3	CASSRGLAELVADTQYF	TGCGCCAGCAGCCGAGGACTAGCGGAGCTAGTCGCAGATACGCAGTATTTT
TRBV10-2	.	.	TRBJ2-3	CASTGRDTQYF	TGCGCCAGCACAGGAAGAGATACGCAGTATTTT
TRBV7-2	.	TRBD1	TRBJ2-7	CASSSLDRAREQYF	TGTGCCAGCAGCTCGCTGGACAGGGCGCGCGAGCAGTACTTC
TRBV5-6	.	TRBD1	TRBJ2-7	CASSFGTGLADEQYF	TGTGCCAGCAGCTTCGGGACAGGGCTGGCGGACGAGCAGTACTTC
TRBV5-1	.	TRBD1	TRBJ2-5	CASSPGQGRETQYF	TGCGCCAGCAGCCCTGGACAGGGAAGAGAGACCCAGTACTTC
TRBV5-1	.	TRBD1	TRBJ1-1	CASSPRTGMTEAFF	TGCGCCAGCAGCCCCCGGACAGGGATGACTGAAGCTTTCTTT
TRBV6-5	.	TRBD1	TRBJ2-1	CASSYSMDRGNEQFF	TGTGCCAGCAGTTACTCAATGGACAGGGGCAATGAGCAGTTCTTC
TRBV9	.	.	TRBJ2-5	CASSVDTGEETQYF	TGTGCCAGCAGCGTAGACACGGGGGAAGAGACCCAGTACTTC
TRBV2	.	TRBD1	TRBJ2-2	CASSGRQGGELFF	TGTGCCAGCAGTGGCCGACAGGGTGGGGAGCTGTTTTTT
TRBV5-6	.	.	TRBJ1-5	CASSLAGNSNQPQHF	TGTGCCAGCAGCTTGGCCGGGAATAGCAATCAGCCCCAGCATTTT
TRBV27	once	TRBD1	TRBJ1-1	CASSFRGGAETEAFF	TGTGCCAGCAGTTTCAGAGGGGGCGCGGAGACTGAAGCTTTCTTT
TRBV4-3	.	.	TRBJ2-1	CASSHADSYNEQFF	TGCGCCAGCAGCCATGCGGACAGCTACAATGAGCAGTTCTTC
TRBV27	.	.	TRBJ1-1	CASRPDTLNTEAFF	TGTGCCAGCAGACCGGACACCTTGAACACTGAAGCTTTCTTT
TRBV27	.	TRBD1	TRBJ2-1	CASRWTRQGAGTSQTRSYNEQFF	TGTGCCAGCAGGTGGACTAGACAGGGGGCGGGTACCAGCCAGACTCGCTCCTACAATGAGCAGTTCTTC
TRBV29-1	.	TRBD2	TRBJ2-7	CSVGIKGGRYEQYF	TGCAGCGTTGGTATTAAGGGCGGGAGATACGAGCAGTACTTC
TRBV7-2	.	TRBD1	TRBJ1-1	CASRLTGLAEAFF	TGTGCCAGCAGGTTGACAGGGCTTGCTGAAGCTTTCTTT
TRBV29-1	.	.	TRBJ2-7	CSVGNEDMAYEQYF	TGCAGCGTAGGGAATGAGGACATGGCCTACGAGCAGTACTTC
TRBV19	.	.	TRBJ1-2	CASSIGGGAYGYTF	TGTGCCAGTAGTATTGGCGGGGGTGCCTATGGCTACACCTTC
TRBV27	.	.	TRBJ1-4	CASSRQGLNEKLFF	TGTGCCAGCAGTAGGCAGGGTCTTAATGAAAAACTGTTTTTT
TRBV27	.	TRBD1	TRBJ1-5	CASSPRTGGKYSQPQHF	TGTGCCAGCAGTCCCAGGACAGGGGGCAAGTACAGTCAGCCCCAGCATTTT
TRBV7-9	.	.	TRBJ1-6	CASSPRQGRNSPLHF	TGTGCCAGCAGCCCCCGGCAGGGTAGAAATTCACCCCTCCACTTT
TRBV29-1	.	.	TRBJ1-5	CSVEDPAGRTQHF	TGCAGCGTTGAAGATCCGGCGGGGAGGACCCAGCATTTT
TRBV6-5	.	.	TRBJ2-1	CASSSPGGDEQFF	TGTGCCAGCAGTTCCCCGGGGGGCGATGAGCAGTTCTTC
TRBV7-9	.	.	TRBJ2-3	CASSLGSGTDTQYF	TGTGCCAGCAGCTTAGGTTCAGGGACAGATACGCAGTATTTT
TRBV18	few	.	TRBJ1-2	CASSPPNRVSYGYTF	TGTGCCAGCTCACCACCAAACAGGGTGAGCTATGGCTACACCTTC
TRBV7-9	.	TRBD2	TRBJ2-7	CASRWREGQEQYF	TGTGCCAGCAGATGGCGGGAGGGCCAGGAGCAGTACTTC
TRBV6-5	once	.	TRBJ1-1	CASALRGYTEAFF	TGTGCCAGCGCACTAAGGGGATACACTGAAGCTTTCTTT
TRBV30	.	.	TRBJ2-7	CAWSDRVGSYEQYF	TGTGCCTGGAGTGACAGGGTTGGGTCCTACGAGCAGTACTTC
TRBV10-3	.	.	TRBJ1-2	CAISRGDGSYGYTF	TGTGCCATCAGCCGCGGAGACGGGAGCTATGGCTACACCTTC
TRBV29-1	.	.	TRBJ2-7	CSVEGNSSYEQYF	TGCAGCGTTGAAGGTAATAGCTCCTACGAGCAGTACTTC
TRBV6-4	.	TRBD1	TRBJ2-2	CASRPGQGAPGELFF	TGTGCCAGCCGACCGGGACAGGGGGCGCCCGGGGAGCTGTTTTTT
TRBV4-1	few	TRBD1	TRBJ1-2	CASSPTGGHGYTF	TGCGCCAGCAGCCCTACAGGGGGCCATGGCTACACCTTC
TRBV7-9	.	TRBD1	TRBJ1-2	CASSYTGGFNYGYTF	TGTGCCAGCAGCTACACAGGGGGCTTTAACTATGGCTACACCTTC
TRBV19	.	.	TRBJ1-5	CASSIDQEEPQHF	TGTGCCAGTAGTATAGATCAGGAAGAGCCCCAGCATTTT
TRBV5-1	.	TRBD1	TRBJ1-2	CASSRGQGAVDGYTF	TGCGCCAGCAGCCGTGGACAGGGGGCCGTAGATGGCTACACCTTC
TRBV2	.	TRBD2	TRBJ2-4	CASTSLGGIQYF	TGTGCCAGCACTTCTCTCGGGGGGATTCAGTACTTC
TRBV29-1	.	.	TRBJ1-2	CSVGQGYGYTF	TGCAGCGTTGGCCAGGGCTATGGCTACACCTTC
TRBV5-1	.	TRBD1	TRBJ1-3	CASSPGTGRNTIYF	TGCGCCAGCAGCCCAGGGACAGGACGAAACACCATATATTTT
TRBV7-9	.	TRBD1	TRBJ2-1	CASDRGVSNEQFF	TGTGCCAGCGACAGGGGAGTTAGCAATGAGCAGTTCTTC